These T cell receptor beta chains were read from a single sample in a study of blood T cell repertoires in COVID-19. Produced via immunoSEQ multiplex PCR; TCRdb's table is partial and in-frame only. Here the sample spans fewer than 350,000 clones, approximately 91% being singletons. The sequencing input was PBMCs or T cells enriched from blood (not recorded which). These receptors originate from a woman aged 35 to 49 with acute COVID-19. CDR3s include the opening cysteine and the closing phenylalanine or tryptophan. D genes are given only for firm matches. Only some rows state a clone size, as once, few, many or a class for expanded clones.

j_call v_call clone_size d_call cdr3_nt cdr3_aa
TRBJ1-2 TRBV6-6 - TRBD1 TGTGCCAGCAGTTCCCAAGGGGGCGACTATGGCTACACCTTC CASSSQGGDYGYTF
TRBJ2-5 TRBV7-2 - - TGTGCCAGCAGCTTATCAGGGGTGGAGACCCAGTACTTC CASSLSGVETQYF
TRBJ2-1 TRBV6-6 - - TGTGCCAGCAGCCAAGGACCGGGGGCCTACAATGAGCAGTTCTTC CASSQGPGAYNEQFF
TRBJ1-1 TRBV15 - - TGTGCCACCAGCGCCCGGTCCCACAGGGTTTCCCTAACCCTGAACACTGAAGCTTTCTTT CATSARSHRVSLTLNTEAFF
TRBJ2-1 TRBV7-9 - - TGTGCCAGCAGCCAAGGGGGGGTGGACAATGAGCAGTTCTTC CASSQGGVDNEQFF
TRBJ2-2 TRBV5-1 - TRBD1 TGCGCCAGCAACTACTACGGGACAGGGATAGCCGGGGAGCTGTTTTTT CASNYYGTGIAGELFF
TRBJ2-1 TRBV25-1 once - TGTGCCAGCAGTGAGAAGAGGAGAGGGCTCTACAATGAGCAGTTCTTC CASSEKRRGLYNEQFF
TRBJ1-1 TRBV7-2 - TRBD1 TGTGCCAGCAGCTTATCGGGACAGGGGTCTGAAGCTTTCTTT CASSLSGQGSEAFF
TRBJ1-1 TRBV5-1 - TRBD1 TGCGCCAGCAGCGCCAGGGGGATGAACACTGAAGCTTTCTTT CASSARGMNTEAFF
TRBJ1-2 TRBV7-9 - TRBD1 TGTGCCAGCAGCCCCCGGACAGGGGCCAACTATGGCTACACCTTC CASSPRTGANYGYTF
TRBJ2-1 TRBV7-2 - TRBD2 TGTGCCAGCAGCGCCATCAGCGGGGGGGCTTACAATGAGCAGTTCTTC CASSAISGGAYNEQFF
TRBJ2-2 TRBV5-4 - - TGTGCCAGCGCTGAGTGGTCCGGGGAGCTGTTTTTT CASAEWSGELFF
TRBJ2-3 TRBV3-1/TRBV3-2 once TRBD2 TGTGCCAGCAGCCAAATTCCGTGGAGCGGGAGAACCACAGATACGCAGTATTTT CASSQIPWSGRTTDTQYF
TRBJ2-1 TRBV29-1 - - TGCAGCGTTGAAGAGGCGGATTACAATGAGCAGTTCTTC CSVEEADYNEQFF
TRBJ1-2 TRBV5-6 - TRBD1 TGTGCCAGCAGCGCTTTGACAGGGGTGGACTATGGCTACACCTTC CASSALTGVDYGYTF
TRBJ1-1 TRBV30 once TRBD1 TGTGCCTGGAGCGAAAAGGGACAGGTGAACACTGAAGCTTTCTTT CAWSEKGQVNTEAFF
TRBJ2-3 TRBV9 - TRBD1 TGTGCCAGCAGCGCCGATAGGGGGCGCATAGATACGCAGTATTTT CASSADRGRIDTQYF
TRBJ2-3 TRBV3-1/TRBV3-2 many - TGTGCCAGCAGCCAAGGGTCTGTGGGCGGGGAGACGCAGTATTTT CASSQGSVGGETQYF
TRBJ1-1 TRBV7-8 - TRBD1 TGTGCCAGCAGTCTCACTATCGGACAGGCCTATGAGGTGGACACTGAAGCTTTCTTT CASSLTIGQAYEVDTEAFF
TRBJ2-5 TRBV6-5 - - TGTGCCAGCAGACCGTCAACAGGGACCGAGACCCAGTACTTC CASRPSTGTETQYF
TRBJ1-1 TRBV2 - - TGTGCCAGCAGTCCTGAGAAGAACACTGAAGCTTTCTTT CASSPEKNTEAFF
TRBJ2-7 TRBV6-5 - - TGTGCCAGCAGCCCGAGCGCCGACTACGAGCAGTACTTC CASSPSADYEQYF
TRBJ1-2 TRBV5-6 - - TGTGCCAGCAGCTTGGGCAGGTTAGACTATGGCTACACCTTC CASSLGRLDYGYTF
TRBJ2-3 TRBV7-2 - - TGTGCCAGCAGCTTAGAGGTGGGGCGGACAGATACGCAGTATTTT CASSLEVGRTDTQYF
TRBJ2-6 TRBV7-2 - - TGTGCCAGCAGCTTACGAGGCGGTGGGGCCAACGTCCTGACTTTC CASSLRGGGANVLTF
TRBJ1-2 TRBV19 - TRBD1 TGTGCCAGTAGTATCGACCGTGGACAGGGTACAGGCTACACCTTC CASSIDRGQGTGYTF
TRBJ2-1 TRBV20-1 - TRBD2 TGCAGTGCTAGTGGGAGGGCCCTCAATGAGCAGTTCTTC CSASGRALNEQFF
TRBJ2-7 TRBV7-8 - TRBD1 TGTGCCAGCAGCCCAGGACAGGGGAGCTCCTACGAGCAGTACTTC CASSPGQGSSYEQYF
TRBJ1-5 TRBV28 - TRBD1 TGTGCCAGCAGTTTATATGGGCAGGGGGCAAATCAGCCCCAGCATTTT CASSLYGQGANQPQHF
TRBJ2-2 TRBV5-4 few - TGTGCCAGCAGCCGGCCCGGGTCCGGGGAGCTGTTTTTT CASSRPGSGELFF
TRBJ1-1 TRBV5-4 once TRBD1 TGTGCCAGCAGCTTGAGGGACAGGGACACTGAAGCTTTCTTT CASSLRDRDTEAFF
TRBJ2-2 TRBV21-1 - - TGTGCCAGCAGTTCAGAGCAGGGCGGCGGGGAGCTGTTTTTT CASSSEQGGGELFF
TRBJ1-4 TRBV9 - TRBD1 TGTGCCAGCAGCCCCCAGACAGGGGTTAATGAAAAACTGTTTTTT CASSPQTGVNEKLFF
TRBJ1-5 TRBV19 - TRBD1 TGTGCCAGTAAGGCCCCTGGGACAGGGAAGCAGCCCCAGCATTTT CASKAPGTGKQPQHF
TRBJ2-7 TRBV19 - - TGTGCCAGTAGTATCGAACTTCGACGCGGCGAGCAGTACTTC CASSIELRRGEQYF
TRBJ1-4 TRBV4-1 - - TGCGCCAGCAGCCAGTTACGTAGTGAAAAACTGTTTTTT CASSQLRSEKLFF
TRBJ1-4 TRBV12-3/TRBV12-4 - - TGTGCCAGCAGTTCCGACTCTAATGAAAAACTGTTTTTT CASSSDSNEKLFF
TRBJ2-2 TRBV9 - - TGTGCCAGCAGCGCAAGGGGGAGCGGGACACTAAACACCGGGGAGCTGTTTTTT CASSARGSGTLNTGELFF
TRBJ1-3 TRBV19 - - TGTGCCAGTACCCCCTCCACAGGGCTCGGAAACACCATATATTTT CASTPSTGLGNTIYF
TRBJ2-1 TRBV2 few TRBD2 TGTGCCAGCAGACTAGCGGGGGGGCCGAATGAGCAGTTCTTC CASRLAGGPNEQFF
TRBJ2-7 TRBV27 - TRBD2 TGTGCCAGCAGTCGCCTAGCGGGAGTCCACGAGCAGTACTTC CASSRLAGVHEQYF
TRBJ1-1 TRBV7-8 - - TGTGCCAGCAGCCGATGGGGGGATGAAGCTTTCTTT CASSRWGDEAFF
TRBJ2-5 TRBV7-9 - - TGTGCCACCACCCCGTCGGTCCCGGGGACCCAGTACTTC CATTPSVPGTQYF
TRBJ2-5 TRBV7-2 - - TGTGCCAGCAGCTTTGGCGCGGGAATAGAGACCCAGTACTTC CASSFGAGIETQYF
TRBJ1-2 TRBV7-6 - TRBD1 TGTGCCAGCAGCTCCCAGTCATCTCGACAGGGGAACTATGGCTACACCTTC CASSSQSSRQGNYGYTF
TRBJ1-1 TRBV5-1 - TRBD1 TGCGCCAGCAGCTTGGGGCTGGGGGCAGGGGGCCACACTGAAGCTTTCTTT CASSLGLGAGGHTEAFF
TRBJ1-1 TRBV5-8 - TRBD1 TGTGCCAGCAGCCTCAGGGGGCGCCGGCACACTGAAGCTTTCTTT CASSLRGRRHTEAFF
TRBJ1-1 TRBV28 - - TGTGCCAGCAGTTTAAGTCGCAGGGGTGGGACTGAAGCTTTCTTT CASSLSRRGGTEAFF
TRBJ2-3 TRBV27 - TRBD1 TGTGCCAGCAGTCTCCAGGGGGGCACAGATACGCAGTATTTT CASSLQGGTDTQYF
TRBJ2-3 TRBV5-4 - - TGTGCCAGCAGCTTACAATCAAACACAGATACGCAGTATTTT CASSLQSNTDTQYF
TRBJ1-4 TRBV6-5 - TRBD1 TGTGCCACCAAAGGGACAGCGAGTAATGAAAAACTGTTTTTT CATKGTASNEKLFF
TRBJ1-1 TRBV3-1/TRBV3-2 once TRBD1 TGTGCCAGCAGCGCGACAGGGGAGGCCCACACTGAAGCTTTCTTT CASSATGEAHTEAFF
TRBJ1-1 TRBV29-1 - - TGCAGCGCCTCAAAGGGGTCGGGGGTAGGTTTCCTGGAGGCTTTCTTT CSASKGSGVGFLEAFF
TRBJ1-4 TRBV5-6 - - TGTGCCAGCAGCTTCTTGGACACAGCTAATGAAAAACTGTTTTTT CASSFLDTANEKLFF
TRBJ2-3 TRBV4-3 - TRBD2 TGCGCCAGCAGCCAAGAGTGGGGACTAGCGGGCTCTAGCACAGATACGCAGTATTTT CASSQEWGLAGSSTDTQYF
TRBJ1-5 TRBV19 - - TGTGCCAGTAGTCAGTTGGCTCAGCCCCAGCATTTT CASSQLAQPQHF
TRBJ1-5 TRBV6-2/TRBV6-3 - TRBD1 TGTGCCAGCAGTACATCTCCAGGGGGGAATCAGCCCCAGCATTTT CASSTSPGGNQPQHF
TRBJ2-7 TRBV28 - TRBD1 TGTGCCAGCAGCTCTTACGGGACAGGGGACTACGAGCAGTACTTC CASSSYGTGDYEQYF
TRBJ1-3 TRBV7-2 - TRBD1 TGTGCCAGCAGCTTTAAACAGGGGGCTTCTGGAAACACCATATATTTT CASSFKQGASGNTIYF